These 5 T cell receptor beta chains were all obtained from the same sample, sequenced in a study of blood T cell repertoires in COVID-19. Generated by immunoSEQ multiplex PCR, the TCRdb table keeps only in-frame clones and is missing some. The sample holds 95,000 to 110,000 clones, 88% seen once. The specimen was peripheral blood. All receptors come from a man aged 45-65 years with active or convalescent COVID-19.

This sequence joins TRBV25-1 and TRBJ1-1, with TRBD1 matching over 7 bases. The CDR3 is 15 residues long. Unmatched junction bases numbered 8, after V lost 4 bases and J lost 3 bases. Per the germline V gene, CDR1 is MGHDK and CDR2 is SYGVNS. The CDR3 coding sequence is TGTGCCAGCAGTGCACTAGACAGGGAGGACACTGAAGCTTTCTTT. Its translation is CASSALDREDTEAFF.

This sequence joins TRBV10-3 and TRBJ1-5; 7 nucleotides line up with TRBD1. The CDR3 runs to 14 residues. Per the germline V gene, CDR1 is ENHRY and CDR2 is SYGVKD. The V and J ends lost 5 bases and 4 bases, in that order; junction bases with no gene match: 5. The CDR3 loop reads CAISLGQPNQPQHF. CDR3 DNA sequence: TGTGCCATCAGTCTGGGACAGCCGAATCAGCCCCAGCATTTT.

V and J are TRBV10-3 and TRBJ2-7; possibly TRBD2 for D (5 bases). Germline V gene sequence: CDR1 ENHRY, CDR2 SYGVKD. The CDR3 sequence is 15 residues long. V lost 4 bases to trimming and J lost 0 bases, with 13 bases between them. CDR3 nucleotide sequence: TGTGCCATCAGTGGGGGAGTCCAGAACTCCTACGAGCAGTACTTC. Its translation is CAISGGVQNSYEQYF.

V and J are TRBV20-1 and TRBJ2-7, with 10 bases aligning to TRBD2. V lost 3 bases to trimming and J lost 3 bases; unmatched junction nucleotides: 8. The CDR3 is 15 amino acids. In germline, CDR1 is DFQATT, CDR2 SNEGSKA (reference sequence). CDR3 sequence: CSASNLLAGDYEQYF. The CDR3 bases are TGCAGTGCTAGTAACCTTCTAGCGGGAGACTACGAGCAGTACTTC.

The chain links TRBV7-6 to TRBJ1-1; 10 nucleotides line up with TRBD1. CDR1 and CDR2 from the germline V gene are SGHVS and FNYEAQ. With V trimmed by 5 bases and J by 6 bases, 12 bases remained unmatched. CDR3 length equals 16 residues. The CDR3 loop is CASSRPGTGAGAEAFF. In DNA form, the CDR3 reads TGTGCCAGCAGCCGTCCCGGGACAGGGGCGGGGGCTGAAGCTTTCTTT.